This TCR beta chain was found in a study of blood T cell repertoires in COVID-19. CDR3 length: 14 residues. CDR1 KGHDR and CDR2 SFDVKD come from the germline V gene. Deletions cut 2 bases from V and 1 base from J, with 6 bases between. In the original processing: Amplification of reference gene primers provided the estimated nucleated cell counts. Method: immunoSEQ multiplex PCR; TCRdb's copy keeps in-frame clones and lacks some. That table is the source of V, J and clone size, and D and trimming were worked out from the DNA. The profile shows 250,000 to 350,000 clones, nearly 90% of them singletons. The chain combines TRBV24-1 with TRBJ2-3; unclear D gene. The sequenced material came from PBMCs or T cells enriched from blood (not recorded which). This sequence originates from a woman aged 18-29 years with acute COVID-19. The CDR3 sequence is CATSDYSGTDTQYF. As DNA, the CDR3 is TGTGCCACCAGTGATTACTCCGGCACAGATACGCAGTATTTT.